Presented here are 10 T cell receptor beta chains from one specimen sequenced in a study of T cells in localized non-small cell lung cancer. Sequencing was performed with immunoSEQ multiplex PCR; in TCRdb, only in-frame clones are kept and a portion is missing. The sample records 50,000 to 75,000 clones, approximately 90% being singletons. The sample was peripheral blood, taken before any cancer treatment. The receptor source for this set is a man aged 35 to 69 with stage I lung adenocarcinoma.

This chain connects TRBV14 to TRBJ2-7; no definite D call. There are 15 residues in the CDR3. Between the trimmed V and J ends, which lost 0 bases and 12 bases, there was a span of 21 bases. CDR1 SGHDN and CDR2 FVKESK come from the germline V gene. CDR3 amino acids: CASSQERIYHHMPYF. The CDR3 DNA reads as TGTGCCAGCAGCCAAGAACGGATTTATCATCACATGCCGTACTTC.

The chain joins TRBV29-1 to TRBJ2-1, with D possibly matching TRBD1 (6 bases). The CDR3 extends over 15 amino acids. The germline V gene encodes CDR1 SQVTM and CDR2 ANQGSEA. The germline V and J ends were trimmed by 1 base and 3 bases, with 13 bases remaining between them. In DNA form, the CDR3 reads TGCAGCGTTGAAGGGGGGACATCTAGCTACAATGAGCAGTTCTTC. Its protein is CSVEGGTSSYNEQFF.

This chain uses TRBV27 with TRBJ1-5; D is ambiguous. The CDR3 has 16 amino acids. V lost 4 bases to trimming and J lost 6 bases, with 19 bases between them. Germline V gives CDR1 MNHEY, CDR2 SMNVEV (reference sequence). In nucleotides, the CDR3 is TGTGCCAGCAGTTCCTCATCTTGGCCTGGGAGTCAGCCCCAGCATTTT. The encoded protein is CASSSSSWPGSQPQHF.

This sequence joins TRBV14 and TRBJ1-1; 7 nucleotides align to TRBD1. The germline gives CDR1 SGHDN, CDR2 FVKESK. This CDR3 region has 14 residues. After removal of 0 bases from V and 6 bases from J, the junction contained 4 bases not matched to a gene. The CDR3 DNA follows: TGTGCCAGCAGCCAAGAGACAGGGAATGCTGAAGCTTTCTTT. This codes for CASSQETGNAEAFF.

This clone has only one observation. The chain combines TRBV5-6 with TRBJ1-5; 7 bases are a match to TRBD1. V was pared by 0 bases and J by 2 bases, with 2 bases of the junction left unmatched. Germline V lookup: CDR1 SGHDT, CDR2 YYEEEE. The CDR3 spans 15 residues. CDR3 in DNA: TGTGCCAGCAGCTTGGGCACAGGGGGCAATCAGCCCCAGCATTTT. It codes for CASSLGTGGNQPQHF.

The chain uses TRBV28 and TRBJ2-7; possible D gene TRBD2, 6 bases. V dropped 5 bases and J dropped 6 bases, with 14 bases sitting between them. CDR1 is MDHEN, CDR2 SYDVKM, per germline. The CDR3 has 13 residues. CDR3: CASSPAGTGEQYF. The CDR3 DNA follows: TGTGCCAGCAGTCCTGCAGGGACTGGCGAGCAGTACTTC.

The sample holds one count of this clone. The gene calls are TRBV5-6 and TRBJ2-1; TRBD1 aligns across 7 bases. The CDR3 is made up of 15 amino acids. Trimming cost V 5 bases and J 3 bases; bases outside gene matches: 8. The germline gives CDR1 SGHDT, CDR2 YYEEEE. The CDR3 DNA reads as TGTGCCAGCAGTTCCGGGACAGTACTCTACAATGAGCAGTTCTTC. This codes for CASSSGTVLYNEQFF.

This rearrangement joins TRBV6-1 to TRBJ1-2; TRBD1 matches at 7 bases. Germline CDR1 MNHNS, CDR2 SASEGT. The ends lost 3 bases at V and 6 bases at J; junction bases unmatched: 10. The CDR3 length is 15 residues. In DNA form, the CDR3 reads TGTGCCAGCAGTGATAAGGGGGCCAATAGGGATGGCTACACCTTC. Translating gives CASSDKGANRDGYTF.

This clone was seen a single time. V gene TRBV19 combines with J gene TRBJ2-7, with 7 bases aligning to TRBD2. J was trimmed by 4 bases and V by 3 bases; bases with no gene match: 9. The germline V gene has CDR1 LNHDA and CDR2 SQIVND (reference sequence). The CDR3 has 15 residues. The CDR3 loop is CASSIGAGPFYEQYF. CDR3 bases: TGTGCCAGTAGTATCGGAGCGGGGCCCTTTTACGAGCAGTACTTC.

The V and J genes are TRBV28 and TRBJ2-1; 8 nucleotides agree with TRBD1. The germline gives CDR1 MDHEN, CDR2 SYDVKM. CDR3 length: 14 amino acids. J was trimmed by 0 bases and V by 8 bases; bases with no gene match: 3. The CDR3 reads CASGTGGSYNEQFF. CDR3 bases: TGTGCCAGCGGCACAGGGGGCTCCTACAATGAGCAGTTCTTC.